This TCR beta chain was recorded in a study of blood T cell repertoires in COVID-19. For the study at large: The analysed material was cDNA or gDNA that came from T cells, B-cell-depleted T cells, or PBMCs.

The repertoire was sequenced with immunoSEQ multiplex PCR; TCRdb's copy has only in-frame clones and lacks some. The sample has about 90,000 clones, 80% seen once. From germline, CDR1 is KGHSH and CDR2 LQKENI. This CDR3 is built from 13 residues. V was pared by 4 bases and J by 2 bases, with 9 bases between. For this clone: Additional DNA sequences in this sample encode the identical CDR3.

Material for sequencing was peripheral blood. This sequence joins TRBV18 and TRBJ2-7; unclear D gene. The TCR comes from a woman in her 70s with acute or convalescent COVID-19. This CDR3 is CASSLPQAYEQYF. CDR3 coding DNA: TGTGCCAGCTCACTCCCGCAGGCCTACGAGCAGTACTTC.